This T cell receptor beta chain was retrieved from a study of OX40 agonist ivuxolimab in advanced cancers. In terms of the full investigation: The costimulatory receptor OX40 (CD134) was targeted by ivuxolimab, a fully human IgG2 agonistic monoclonal antibody. Intravenous ivuxolimab was administered to patients every 2 weeks at six dose levels: 0.01, 0.1, 0.3, 1.5, 3 and 10 mg/kg. Of the roughly 50 dose-escalation patients, hepatocellular carcinoma was present in around 20, melanoma in about 15, renal cell carcinoma in 9 and head and neck cancer in 9. The dose-escalation cohort was about 87% male with a mean age of 60 years, ranging from roughly 23 to 79. Patients were allowed to have had prior anti-PD-1, anti-PD-L1 or anti-CTLA-4 therapy, and 30% to 50% of the dose-escalation patients had previously received checkpoint inhibitors. Three dose-escalation patients achieved partial responses, one with hepatocellular carcinoma and two with cutaneous melanoma. The point of sequencing TCRbeta in the periphery was to test whether ivuxolimab changed TCR sequence diversity and drove clonal T-cell expansion. The monotherapy dose-escalation portion (N of about 49 patients) of the phase I ivuxolimab trial is reported in the paper. The research as a whole found: On average, CD8+ T cells showed more expanded clones than CD4+ T cells after ivuxolimab. Antigen specificity was not determined for the clonally expanded peripheral T cells. In partial responders in the 0.1-3.0 mg/kg groups, normalized peripheral clonal expansion was found to be among the lowest, especially among CD8+ T cells. Clonal expansion of both CD4+ and CD8+ blood T cells was observed from baseline to week 6 at doses 0.1 to 3.0 mg/kg. Low levels of normalized T-cell clonal expansion were also shown by some nonresponding patients.

Genomic DNA was extracted from sorted cells for sequencing of the TCRbeta CDR3 region. The immunoSEQ Assay was used to sequence the TCRbeta CDR3 regions. TCRdb obtained this table from immuneACCESS and retained in-frame rearrangements with V and J assigned. These tables miss some clones; where compared with another copy, unresolved V genes account for less than half of the shortfall, and the remainder is unexplained. The sample profile shows 100,000 or so clones; about nine tenths of them were found once. The ten biggest clones cover about 0.82% of the sample. The trial excluded patients who had a history of autoimmune disease or were on systemic immunosuppression. Peripheral blood for TCR sequencing was drawn from every dose cohort at baseline, at cycle 4 day 1 and at cycle 7 day 1. The samples were drawn from a first-in-human, open-label, multicenter phase I dose-escalation trial of ivuxolimab. The trial enrolled adults with locally advanced or metastatic head and neck squamous cell, hepatocellular, melanoma or renal cell carcinoma. Before TCR sequencing, CD4+ T cells and CD8+ T cells from peripheral blood were sorted into separate populations.

A remark on this clone: What antigen it recognizes has not been identified. Base-call qualities are not available, and no considerably larger clone is one nucleotide away.

The CDR1 and CDR2 encoded by the germline V gene are MDHEN and SYDVKM. The CDR3 measures 13 amino acids from cysteine to phenylalanine. Only the CDR3 portion is preserved as DNA: 39 bases, with reading frame beginning at the first base. Trimming accounts for 10 bases at V and 8 bases at J, while the number of junction bases matched to no gene is 12. Sequences were derived from CD4+ or CD8+ T cells sorted from blood, sampled in a trial of the OX40 agonist ivuxolimab. The chain couples TRBV28 to TRBJ1-2, with 8 middle bases fitting TRBD1. The source of this sequence is an adult with an advanced solid tumor such as melanoma, head and neck, liver or kidney cancer. The DNA sequence is given as TGTGCCACCTTGAACCAGGGGGCCAGGGGCTACACCTTC. It translates as CATLNQGARGYTF.